The present TCR beta chain was sequenced within a study of T-cell reconstitution after alpha-beta-depleted transplantation in children. Unmatched junction bases numbered 3, after V lost 1 base and J lost 5 bases. The length of the CDR3 is 13 residues. Germline lookup yields CDR1 DFQATT and CDR2 SNEGSKA (reference sequence). The table lists this clonotype with many counts. As it was prepared, the TCRbeta library received unique molecular identifiers. MiXCR was run by TCRdb on the PCR reads, yielding one entry per CDR3 protein. This sample has 150,000 to 250,000 distinct CDR3 sequences; just over 14% occur once, and the top ten carry under 15%.

This clonotype originated in a human donor who donated a stem cell graft to a child with acute lymphoblastic leukemia. The rearrangement links TRBV20-1 to TRBJ2-3; 7 nucleotides match TRBD2. Sequenced material: PBMCs from the stem cell graft donor, taken from the stem cell graft. The CDR3 loop reads CSARGGGIDTQYF. DNA for the CDR3: TGCAGTGCTAGAGGGGGGGGAATAGATACGCAGTATTTT.